The rows below give T cell receptor beta chains drawn from one sample of a study of shared clonotypes between healthy human individuals. Sequenced by immunoSEQ multiplex PCR; TCRdb stores in-frame clones only, minus some. The sample shows hundreds of thousands of clones, roughly 95% of them seen only once. Sequenced: naive CD8+ T cells sorted from blood. The receptors come from a woman aged 25 to 39 in good health. The CDR3 runs from the conserved cysteine through the conserved F or W. D genes are given only for firm matches. A row's size may be missing; if present it is once, few, many or a size class.

TRBV7-3	TRBJ1-5	TRBD1	.	CASSSRGVYSNQPQHF	TGTGCCAGCAGCTCCAGGGGGGTTTATAGCAATCAGCCCCAGCATTTT
TRBV27	TRBJ2-6	.	.	CASSWPGANVLTF	TGTGCCAGCAGTTGGCCTGGGGCCAACGTCCTGACTTTC
TRBV27	TRBJ2-7	TRBD2	.	CASSPGGPNEQYF	TGTGCCAGCAGTCCGGGAGGGCCAAACGAGCAGTACTTC
TRBV29-1	TRBJ2-6	TRBD1	.	CSAWTGVVGANVLTF	TGCAGCGCCTGGACAGGGGTAGTTGGGGCCAACGTCCTGACTTTC
TRBV27	TRBJ2-7	.	.	CASSPLPMAGNYEQYF	TGTGCCAGCAGTCCCCTCCCGATGGCAGGGAATTACGAGCAGTACTTC
TRBV4-1	TRBJ2-3	TRBD2	.	CASSQHSGRAYADTQYF	TGCGCCAGCAGCCAACATAGCGGGAGGGCCTATGCAGATACGCAGTATTTT
TRBV5-1	TRBJ2-1	TRBD2	.	CASSLRSSGRPGYEQFF	TGCGCCAGCAGCTTGAGGTCTAGCGGAAGACCTGGGTATGAGCAGTTCTTC
TRBV12-5	TRBJ1-2	TRBD1	.	CASGSGGGNYGYTF	TGTGCTAGTGGTTCAGGGGGCGGCAACTATGGCTACACCTTC
TRBV10-3	TRBJ2-3	TRBD1	.	CAISEPTGASTDTQYF	TGTGCCATCAGTGAGCCGACAGGGGCGAGCACAGATACGCAGTATTTT
TRBV13	TRBJ2-6	.	.	CASSSSGSGANVLTF	TGTGCCAGCAGCTCTTCTGGCTCTGGGGCCAACGTCCTGACTTTC
TRBV20-1	TRBJ1-2	.	.	CSAAPGGYTF	TGCAGTGCTGCCCCCGGGGGCTACACCTTC
TRBV15	TRBJ2-7	.	.	CATSRDFGYEQYF	TGTGCCACCAGCAGAGATTTTGGCTACGAGCAGTACTTC
TRBV13	TRBJ2-1	TRBD2	.	CASSSRGGPLNEQFF	TGTGCCAGCAGCTCTCGGGGAGGGCCTCTCAATGAGCAGTTCTTC
TRBV11-2	TRBJ1-5	.	.	CASSSGTYSNQPQHF	TGTGCCAGCAGCTCCGGGACATATAGCAATCAGCCCCAGCATTTT
TRBV19	TRBJ2-3	TRBD2	.	CASSTPAGGTDTQYF	TGTGCCAGTAGTACGCCAGCGGGAGGCACAGATACGCAGTATTTT
TRBV10-2	TRBJ1-1	.	.	CASLVATEAFF	TGCGCCAGTCTCGTGGCAACTGAAGCTTTCTTT
TRBV27	TRBJ2-7	TRBD2	.	CASSGAGTTIPYEQYF	TGTGCCAGCAGTGGGGCCGGGACTACGATCCCCTACGAGCAGTACTTC
TRBV7-9	TRBJ2-1	TRBD2	.	CASSSWDSGRSEQFF	TGTGCCAGCAGCTCATGGGATAGCGGGAGGAGTGAGCAGTTCTTC
TRBV9	TRBJ2-7	TRBD2	.	CASSVATRGDPPGEQYF	TGTGCCAGCAGCGTAGCTACTCGGGGGGATCCACCGGGCGAGCAGTACTTC
TRBV28	TRBJ2-3	.	.	CASSLRGDTQYF	TGTGCCAGCAGTCTCCGTGGGGATACGCAGTATTTT
TRBV6-1	TRBJ1-2	TRBD1	once	CATPGPGQGPYGYTF	TGTGCCACCCCGGGGCCCGGACAGGGACCCTATGGCTACACCTTC
TRBV2	TRBJ2-2	TRBD2	.	CASSLAGGTVNTGELFF	TGTGCCAGCAGCCTGGCGGGGGGAACAGTGAACACCGGGGAGCTGTTTTTT
TRBV5-1	TRBJ2-1	TRBD2	.	CASSLEGLAGGSYNEQFF	TGCGCCAGCAGCTTGGAGGGACTAGCGGGAGGGTCCTACAATGAGCAGTTCTTC
TRBV2	TRBJ2-5	.	.	CASIADSTQETQYF	TGTGCCAGCATCGCGGACAGCACACAAGAGACCCAGTACTTC
TRBV19	TRBJ1-5	.	.	CASSIAHGVINQPQHF	TGTGCCAGTAGTATAGCCCATGGAGTGATCAATCAGCCCCAGCATTTT
TRBV25-1	TRBJ1-2	.	.	CASRAGTGNGYTF	TGTGCCAGCAGGGCGGGTACAGGGAATGGCTACACCTTC
TRBV11-2	TRBJ2-3	.	.	CASSALGGRTDTQYF	TGTGCCAGCAGCGCCTTGGGGGGGCGCACAGATACGCAGTATTTT
TRBV2	TRBJ2-7	.	.	CASRQGGEQYF	TGTGCCAGCCGACAGGGAGGCGAGCAGTACTTC
TRBV15	TRBJ2-1	.	.	CATSKGLLNNEQFF	TGTGCCACCAGCAAGGGACTCCTCAACAATGAGCAGTTCTTC
TRBV19	TRBJ1-5	.	.	CASRPGQINQPQHF	TGTGCCAGTAGGCCCGGACAGATCAATCAGCCCCAGCATTTT
TRBV7-8	TRBJ2-1	.	.	CASSLGWGNEQFF	TGTGCCAGCAGCTTAGGGTGGGGCAATGAGCAGTTCTTC
TRBV6-6	TRBJ1-4	.	.	CASSYSGGAGEKLFF	TGTGCCAGCAGTTACTCCGGGGGCGCCGGTGAAAAACTGTTTTTT
TRBV5-6	TRBJ2-7	TRBD1	.	CASSFGQGYYEQYF	TGTGCCAGCAGCTTCGGACAGGGATACTACGAGCAGTACTTC
TRBV28	TRBJ2-7	.	.	CASRRDYEQYF	TGTGCCAGCAGGAGGGACTACGAGCAGTACTTC
TRBV7-8	TRBJ2-1	TRBD2	.	CASSPTGLGEQFF	TGTGCCAGCAGCCCGACGGGACTAGGTGAGCAGTTCTTC
TRBV9	TRBJ2-4	.	.	CASSGRGQNIQYF	TGTGCCAGCAGCGGTAGGGGCCAAAACATTCAGTACTTC
TRBV27	TRBJ2-7	.	.	CASSLGGVGVYEQYF	TGTGCCAGCAGTCTCGGGGGTGTTGGTGTCTACGAGCAGTACTTC
TRBV19	TRBJ1-4	.	.	CASSSRDRVLSTNEKLFF	TGTGCCAGTAGTAGTAGGGATCGAGTCCTGTCAACTAATGAAAAACTGTTTTTT
TRBV27	TRBJ1-2	TRBD1	few	CASNPGTGYGYTF	TGTGCCAGTAACCCCGGGACAGGCTATGGCTACACCTTC
TRBV2	TRBJ2-4	.	.	CASSSHSVLTEGENIQYF	TGTGCCAGCAGTTCCCACTCAGTCTTAACAGAAGGGGAAAACATTCAGTACTTC
TRBV21-1	TRBJ1-2	.	.	CASSSGTDKYGYTF	TGTGCCAGCAGCTCAGGGACGGACAAATATGGCTACACCTTC
TRBV27	TRBJ1-4	.	.	CASSFMGSNEKLFF	TGTGCCAGCAGTTTTATGGGCTCTAATGAAAAACTGTTTTTT
TRBV10-3	TRBJ2-7	TRBD1	.	CAISGDRGTTYEQYF	TGTGCCATCAGTGGGGACAGGGGGACCACCTACGAGCAGTACTTC
TRBV7-9	TRBJ2-7	TRBD1	.	CASSKDRAGSYEQYF	TGTGCCAGCAGCAAGGACAGGGCGGGGTCCTACGAGCAGTACTTC
TRBV27	TRBJ1-1	.	.	CASSSSTDRNTEAFF	TGTGCCAGCAGTTCCTCCACCGACAGGAACACTGAAGCTTTCTTT
TRBV29-1	TRBJ2-7	TRBD1	.	CSVETGTGTYEQYF	TGCAGCGTTGAAACCGGGACAGGGACCTACGAGCAGTACTTC
TRBV20-1	TRBJ2-7	.	once	CSAKRVGEQYF	TGCAGTGCTAAGCGGGTAGGCGAGCAGTACTTC
TRBV7-9	TRBJ2-1	.	.	CASSLALGLYNEQFF	TGTGCCAGCAGCTTAGCGCTTGGCCTTTACAATGAGCAGTTCTTC
TRBV27	TRBJ2-5	.	.	CASNPRIPTLQETQYF	TGTGCCAGCAACCCACGGATACCAACCCTTCAAGAGACCCAGTACTTC